This T cell receptor (beta chain) was sequenced in a study of tumor and adjacent non-tumor tissue in lung cancer. This clonotype is labeled as medium-sized. The library came from three nested PCR rounds adapted from ARM-PCR protocols. TCRdb passed the multiplex PCR reads through MiXCR, listing each CDR3 protein once. The sample shows over 100,000 distinct CDR3 sequences, roughly two thirds of them seen only once. This CDR3 spans 15 amino acids. Looked up from germline, CDR1 is SGHAT and CDR2 is FQNNGV. The ends lost 3 bases at V and 2 bases at J; junction bases unmatched: 6. No cell sorting was done before RNA was extracted from the tissue. Distant lung tissue was collected more than 3 cm away from the tumor edge.

The chain recombines TRBV11-2 with TRBJ1-1; 7 bases map to TRBD1. The specimen sequenced was distant non-tumor lung tissue. The source of this sequence is a man aged 60 to 69 with non-small cell lung cancer. The chain's CDR3 is CASSLRQGLNTEAFF. The CDR3 bases are TGTGCCAGCAGCTTGAGACAGGGCCTAAACACTGAAGCTTTCTTT.